These 32 T cell receptor beta chains were sequenced from one sample in a study of technical replicates of blood from a few donors (dated by TCRdb to about 2017). The library was produced with the immunoSEQ multiplex PCR assay. In TCRdb, the immuneACCESS table is reduced to in-frame sequences with V and J assigned. These tables do not hold every clone; where another copy was compared, an unresolved V gene accounts for under half, and the others remain unexplained. Present in this sample are 50,000 to 70,000 clones, 65% to 90% of which were seen just once. Around 5% of the sample lies in the top ten. Sequenced input: PBMCs. The source is a human donor in good health. Some clones in this sample may be carry-over from other donors' samples.

J is TRBJ2-1 and V is TRBV5-1; 9 bases align to TRBD1. V shed 2 bases and J 8 bases; nucleotides not matched to a gene: 8. The CDR3 has 15 residues. Germline assignment: CDR1 SGHRS and CDR2 YFSETQ. The CDR3 region has the DNA TGCGCCAGCAGCTTAGGGACAGGGTTGATGGATGAGCAGTTCTTC. Amino acids: CASSLGTGLMDEQFF.

J is TRBJ2-3 and V is TRBV4-1, with TRBD2 as a possible D gene (6 bases). Trimming left V 0 bases short and J 2 bases short, with 15 bases between. The CDR3 is made up of 17 amino acids. The germline V gene has CDR1 MGHRA and CDR2 YSYEKL. CDR3 sequence: CASSQDPLAGITDTQYF. The CDR3 nucleotides are TGCGCCAGCAGCCAAGATCCCCTTGCGGGGATCACAGATACGCAGTATTTT.

This rearrangement joins TRBV2 to TRBJ2-3, with a tentative D call TRBD1 (6 bases). Germline CDR1 and CDR2: SNHLY and FYNNEI. Deletions cut 6 bases from V and 2 bases from J, with 12 bases between. The CDR3 is 14 residues long. The CDR3 nucleotides are TGTGCCAGCAGGGGGGCTGTAGTCACAGATACGCAGTATTTT. It yields the protein CASRGAVVTDTQYF.

The V gene is TRBV4-3, the J gene TRBJ2-7, with D possibly TRBD1 on 6 matching bases. V lost 3 bases and J 9 bases, leaving 12 bases between the germline ends. The CDR3 totals 12 residues. CDR1 is LGHNA and CDR2 is YSLEER in the germline V gene. The CDR3: CASSQSTGRQYF. Written as DNA, the CDR3 is TGCGCCAGCAGCCAGTCCACAGGGCGGCAGTACTTC.

The chain couples TRBV25-1 to TRBJ2-1, with D perhaps TRBD2 (6 bases). The CDR3 spans 16 residues. V was clipped by 6 bases and J by 2 bases, with 17 bases between them. The germline V gene has CDR1 MGHDK and CDR2 SYGVNS. The CDR3 region has the DNA TGTGCCAGCAGAAGCCAATCGGGAGAGACCTACAATGAGCAGTTCTTC. It specifies CASRSQSGETYNEQFF.

The chain is built from TRBV7-8 and TRBJ2-1, with no clear D. Germline V lookup: CDR1 SGHVS, CDR2 FQNEAQ. The V and J ends lost 0 bases and 2 bases respectively, with 5 bases between them. The CDR3 is 14 residues long. Here the CDR3 reads CASSLAGPYNEQFF. DNA for the CDR3: TGTGCCAGCAGCTTAGCGGGCCCCTACAATGAGCAGTTCTTC.

The genes are TRBV30 and TRBJ1-1, with D unresolved. The germline V and J ends were trimmed by 8 bases and 10 bases, with 14 bases remaining between them. The CDR3 runs 10 residues. Germline CDR1 GTSNPN, CDR2 SVGIG (reference sequence). The CDR3 DNA sequence: TGTGCCCCTGGAGCCGGTGGAGCTTTCTTT. It yields the protein CAPGAGGAFF.

This chain connects TRBV4-3 to TRBJ1-1; 8 bases align to TRBD1. CDR1 and CDR2 from the germline V gene are LGHNA and YSLEER. This CDR3 is built from 17 residues. The trim removed 0 bases at V and 1 base at J, leaving 7 bases unmatched. CDR3 sequence: CASSQDRQGASNTEAFF. Written as DNA, the CDR3 is TGCGCCAGCAGCCAAGATCGTCAGGGGGCTTCGAACACTGAAGCTTTCTTT.

CDR3 bases: TGTGCCAGCAGCCCGACCGGCCGGGGTGGCTACACCTTC. Protein: CASSPTGRGGYTF. The chain combines TRBV7-6 with TRBJ1-2; D remains unclear. This CDR3 region has 13 residues. Trimming took off 5 bases at V and 7 bases at J, with 14 bases between the two ends. Per germline, CDR1 SGHVS and CDR2 FNYEAQ.

The chain couples TRBV30 to TRBJ1-1, with D tentatively TRBD1 (6 bases). With 5 bases removed from V and 5 bases from J, the gap between germline ends came to 15 bases. The CDR3 is 13 amino acids. CDR1 and CDR2 from the germline V gene are GTSNPN and SVGIG (reference sequence). In DNA form, the CDR3 reads TGTGCCTGGGGGGTAACAGGGTTGACTGAAGCTTTCTTT. Residues: CAWGVTGLTEAFF.

The rearrangement joins TRBV5-6 to TRBJ2-7; D remains unclear. V was shortened by 1 base and J by 4 bases, with 12 bases between the two germline ends. This CDR3 spans 14 amino acids. The V gene's germline CDR1 is SGHDT and CDR2 YYEEEE. The chain's CDR3 is CASSLYELVYEQYF. The DNA for the CDR3 is TGTGCCAGCAGCTTGTACGAGCTAGTATACGAGCAGTACTTC. Using reference TRBV5-6 and TRBJ2-7 for the parts outside the CDR3, the full variable domain is DAGVTQSPTHLIKTRGQQVTLRCSPKSGHDTVSWYQQALGQGPQFIFQYYEEEERQRGNFPDRFSGHQFPNYSSELNVNALLLGDSALYLCASSLYELVYEQYFGPGTRLTVT.

The V gene is TRBV19, the J gene TRBJ2-7, with TRBD2 matching over 14 bases. This CDR3 has 17 amino acids. Unmatched junction bases numbered 10, after V lost 6 bases and J lost 3 bases. Germline V gene lookup returns CDR1 LNHDA and CDR2 SQIVND (reference sequence). The CDR3 loop is CASSRPGLAGDGYEQYF. CDR3 in DNA: TGTGCCAGTAGCCGGCCGGGACTAGCGGGAGACGGCTACGAGCAGTACTTC.

The rearrangement links TRBV10-3 to TRBJ1-1; the D gene is possibly TRBD1 (5 bases). The V end lost 7 bases, the J end lost 5 bases, and 14 bases lay between the germline ends. CDR3 length equals 13 residues. CDR1 is ENHRY and CDR2 is SYGVKD in the germline V gene. This CDR3 is CAINFQGGTEAFF. CDR3 DNA sequence: TGTGCCATCAATTTTCAGGGAGGGACTGAAGCTTTCTTT.

CDR3 DNA sequence: TGCGCCAGCAGCCCAACCCCCGCGTTCCAGGCAAGAACTGAAGCTTTCTTT. This translates into CASSPTPAFQARTEAFF. J is TRBJ1-1 and V is TRBV4-3; D gene unclear. The V gene's germline CDR1 is LGHNA and CDR2 YSLEER. V was pared by 4 bases and J by 5 bases, with 23 bases between. The CDR3 totals 17 residues.

V is TRBV27 and J is TRBJ2-1; 7 bases line up with TRBD1. The length of the CDR3 is 15 residues. CDR1 is MNHEY and CDR2 is SMNVEV in the germline V gene (reference sequence). Unmatched junction bases numbered 10, after V lost 5 bases and J lost 6 bases. This chain's CDR3 is CASSLRQGGGNEQFF. CDR3 nucleotides: TGTGCCAGCAGTCTGAGACAGGGCGGTGGCAATGAGCAGTTCTTC.

As concerns this clone: Compared with germline, one end of the junction differs, possibly owing to a read error. The V and J genes are TRBV7-2 and TRBJ1-4; D perhaps matches TRBD1 (5 bases). This CDR3 comprises 14 residues. The germline V gene encodes CDR1 SGHTA and CDR2 FQGNSA. CDR3 protein: CASSLGTNTAPVAF. The CDR3, as DNA: TGTGCCAGCAGCTTAGGGACAAACACTGCTCCCGTAGCTTTT.

V gene TRBV19 combines with J gene TRBJ1-2; 7 nucleotides line up with TRBD1. Trimming at V came to 3 bases and at J to 7 bases, leaving 11 bases not matched to a gene. Germline V lookup: CDR1 LNHDA, CDR2 SQIVND (reference sequence). The CDR3 loop spans 15 amino acids. CDR3 nucleotides: TGTGCCAGTAGTATTCGGGACAGTACTCCAAGTGGCTACACCTTC. This translates into CASSIRDSTPSGYTF. The entire variable domain, with the rest obtained from reference TRBV19 and TRBJ1-2, is as follows: DGGITQSPKYLFRKEGQNVTLSCEQNLNHDAMYWYRQDPGQGLRLIYYSQIVNDFQKGDIAEGYSVSREKKESFPLTVTSAQKNPTAFYLCASSIRDSTPSGYTFGSGTRLTVV.

The CDR3 here is CASSLVFGLAGGNNEQFF. The CDR3 coding sequence is TGTGCCAGCAGCTTGGTGTTCGGCCTAGCGGGAGGGAATAATGAGCAGTTCTTC. The chain uses TRBV5-4 and TRBJ2-1; 12 positions agree with TRBD2. Germline V gene data show CDR1 as SGHNT and CDR2 as YYREEE (reference sequence). This CDR3 comprises 18 residues. Unmatched junction bases numbered 11, after V lost 0 bases and J lost 7 bases.

Here the CDR3 reads CASSSSSYEQYF. CDR3 bases: TGTGCCAGCAGTTCGAGCTCCTACGAGCAGTACTTC. J is TRBJ2-7 and V is TRBV6-6; D is unresolved. V lost 4 bases, J lost 0 bases, and 4 bases lay in between. The CDR3 contains 12 residues. The germline gives CDR1 MNHNY, CDR2 SVGAGI (reference sequence).

CDR3 sequence: CASTPEGLAESYF. The CDR3 DNA follows: TGTGCCAGCACCCCCGAAGGACTAGCGGAATCGTACTTC. This chain links TRBV7-8 with TRBJ2-7; 10 positions agree with TRBD2. The CDR3 is 13 amino acids. J lost 12 bases, V lost 7 bases, and 12 bases had no gene match. Germline CDR1 reads SGHVS; CDR2 reads FQNEAQ.

The rearrangement uses TRBV10-3 and TRBJ2-7; 10 bases map to TRBD1. Germline CDR1 is ENHRY and CDR2 is SYGVKD. The CDR3 runs to 12 residues. Trimming at V came to 9 bases and at J to 5 bases, leaving 4 bases not matched to a gene. The CDR3 loop reads CAIGQGGNEQYF. CDR3 nucleotides: TGTGCCATTGGACAGGGGGGGAACGAGCAGTACTTC.

The rearrangement joins TRBV29-1 to TRBJ2-5, with D unclear. This CDR3 comprises 12 residues. Trimming shortened V by 7 bases and J by 2 bases, and 11 bases separated the two germline ends. Germline V lookup: CDR1 SQVTM, CDR2 ANQGSEA. The CDR3 sequence is CSAVKMQETQYF. The CDR3 DNA follows: TGCAGCGCGGTAAAGATGCAAGAGACCCAGTACTTC.

The chain employs TRBV6-4 and TRBJ1-1, with 7 bases identical to TRBD1. Germline V gene data show CDR1 as MRHNA and CDR2 as SNTAGT. This CDR3 spans 17 amino acids. V lost 2 bases and J lost 2; bases outside the gene matches: 11. CDR3 nucleotide sequence: TGTGCCAGCAGTGACATCAAGGGGGCGACAGGAAACACTGAAGCTTTCTTT. It yields the protein CASSDIKGATGNTEAFF.

V and J are TRBV18 and TRBJ2-2; a weak D match, TRBD1 (5 bases). The CDR3 extends over 14 amino acids. Per germline, CDR1 KGHSH and CDR2 LQKENI. V was shortened by 6 bases and J by 3 bases, with 11 bases between the two germline ends. CDR3 residues: CASSLQEHTGELFF. The CDR3 DNA reads as TGTGCCAGCTCCCTACAGGAACACACCGGGGAGCTGTTTTTT.

The chain carries TRBV2 and TRBJ2-5; TRBD2 matches at 12 bases. Germline V gives CDR1 SNHLY, CDR2 FYNNEI. The CDR3 spans 17 residues. The V segment lost 6 bases and the J segment 4 bases; nucleotides outside the gene matches: 12. DNA of the CDR3: TGTGCCAGCAGCAGACTAGCGGGGGAGGTTCGGCGAGAGACCCAGTACTTC. Residues: CASSRLAGEVRRETQYF.

V usage is TRBV11-3 and J usage is TRBJ1-3, with D unclear. The V end was cut by 3 bases, the J end by 0 bases, with 3 bases between. The length of the CDR3 is 13 residues. Per germline, CDR1 SGHNT and CDR2 YENEEA. The CDR3 nucleotides are TGTGCCAGCAGCTTGTACTCTGGAAACACCATATATTTT. It yields the protein CASSLYSGNTIYF.

The chain carries TRBV6-1 and TRBJ2-2; a weak D match, TRBD1 (5 bases). This CDR3 comprises 14 residues. Germline assignment: CDR1 MNHNS and CDR2 SASEGT. The germline V and J ends were trimmed by 4 bases and 7 bases, with 13 bases remaining between them. The CDR3 here is CASSGLAGIGELFF. CDR3 nucleotides: TGTGCCAGCAGTGGCCTCGCAGGGATCGGGGAGCTGTTTTTT.

The rearrangement joins TRBV28 to TRBJ1-5, with a weak D call TRBD1 (6 bases). Germline V gene data show CDR1 as MDHEN and CDR2 as SYDVKM. V was clipped by 6 bases and J by 1 base, with 13 bases between them. The CDR3 has 15 residues. CDR3 DNA sequence: TGTGCCAGCAGAAAGAAGGGGGTGAGCAATCAGCCCCAGCATTTT. Its protein product is CASRKKGVSNQPQHF.

The V gene is TRBV7-8, the J gene TRBJ2-7; D ambiguous. Between the trimmed V and J ends, which lost 1 base and 7 bases, there was a span of 5 bases. In germline, CDR1 is SGHVS, CDR2 FQNEAQ. There are 11 residues in the CDR3. CDR3 in amino acids: CASSLGPEQYF. The CDR3 DNA follows: TGTGCCAGCAGCTTAGGTCCTGAGCAGTACTTC.

The CDR3 nucleotides are TGCAGCGTCGGGCCGCAGGGCAGCAATGGCTACACCTTC. Its translation is CSVGPQGSNGYTF. V gene TRBV29-1 combines with J gene TRBJ1-2; possibly TRBD1 for D (5 bases). The germline gives CDR1 SQVTM, CDR2 ANQGSEA. The CDR3 covers 13 residues. V gave up 6 bases and J gave up 6 bases, with 17 bases separating them. Variable domain in full (rest from reference TRBV29-1 and TRBJ1-2): SAVISQKPSRDICQRGTSLTIQCQVDSQVTMMFWYRQQPGQSLTLIATANQGSEATYESGFVIDKFPISRPNLTFSTLTVSNMSPEDSSIYLCSVGPQGSNGYTFGSGTRLTVV.

This clone is a singleton in its sample. The rearrangement uses TRBV7-9 and TRBJ2-1, with D unclear. The CDR3 has 12 amino acids. From germline, CDR1 is SEHNR and CDR2 FQNEAQ (reference sequence). V was shortened by 3 bases and J by 6 bases, with 6 bases between the two germline ends. CDR3 sequence: CASSFDSNEQFF. CDR3 coding DNA: TGTGCCAGCAGCTTCGACTCCAATGAGCAGTTCTTC.

The chain has TRBV27 and TRBJ2-3; TRBD2 agrees at 9 bases. The CDR3 extends over 15 amino acids. V trimming: 6 bases; J trimming: 7 bases; junction bases outside the gene matches: 11. The germline CDR1 and CDR2 sequences are MNHEY and SMNVEV (reference sequence). Here the CDR3 reads CASSPKLAGRNTQYF. The CDR3, as DNA: TGTGCCAGCAGCCCCAAACTAGCGGGTCGTAATACGCAGTATTTT.